A selection of T cell receptor beta chains follows, all from one sample in a study of response to subunit inactivated influenza vaccine. TCRdb passed the RT-PCR reads through MiXCR, listing each CDR3 protein once. The sample lists approximately 680,000 distinct CDR3 sequences; 15% to 17% were seen once. Specimen: PBMCs from blood, collected about 12 days after vaccination. The receptor source for this set is a man in his fifties who received an inactivated influenza vaccine. Both conserved end residues are part of each CDR3. Fields, in order: D gene, clone size, V gene, J gene, CDR3 DNA, CDR3 protein. D genes are given only for firm matches. The size of a clone is reported for some rows only, either as once, few or many, or as a class for expanded clones.

>.|.|TRBV30|TRBJ1-5
TGTGCCTGGAGTAGTAATAGCAATCAGCCCCAGCATTTT
CAWSSNSNQPQHF
>.|.|TRBV6-2/TRBV6-3|TRBJ2-7
TGTGCCAGCAGTTACTCGAGTACCTACGAGCAGTACTTC
CASSYSSTYEQYF
>TRBD2|.|TRBV15|TRBJ2-3
TGTGCCACCAGCAGAGGAGTTGGAGCGGGAGGGCCTCCAGATACGCAGTATTTT
CATSRGVGAGGPPDTQYF
>.|.|TRBV4-2|TRBJ1-6
TGTGCCAGCAGCCAAAGGGCTGCAGGGGATAATTCACCCCTCCACTTT
CASSQRAAGDNSPLHF
>TRBD1|.|TRBV5-1|TRBJ2-1
TGCGCCAGCAGCCGGACCGGGACAGGGGATTACAATGAGCAGTTCTTC
CASSRTGTGDYNEQFF
>.|.|TRBV7-9|TRBJ2-7
TGTGCCAGCAGCAGGCCCGGGACACTTTACGAGCAGTACTTC
CASSRPGTLYEQYF
>.|few|TRBV20-1|TRBJ1-1
TGCAGTGCTAGAGTGATCCGGGCAGGTGAAGCTTTCTTT
CSARVIRAGEAFF
>TRBD1|few|TRBV7-9|TRBJ1-4
TGTGCCAGCAGCACGAGGACAGGGCTTAGTGAAAAACTGTTTTTT
CASSTRTGLSEKLFF
>.|few|TRBV6-1|TRBJ2-1
TGTGCCAGCAGCCCTGGACGGTACAATGAGCAGTTCTTC
CASSPGRYNEQFF
>TRBD2|.|TRBV6-6|TRBJ2-7
TGTGCCACCATGGGACTAGCTGGAGAGCAGCACTTC
CATMGLAGEQHF
>.|.|TRBV20-1|TRBJ2-4
TGCAGTGCGACCGGACTAGCCAAAAACATTCAGTACTTC
CSATGLAKNIQYF
>TRBD1|few|TRBV4-2|TRBJ1-1
TGTGCCAGCAGCCAGACGGGACAGGTCCCTGAAGCTTTCTTT
CASSQTGQVPEAFF
>.|few|TRBV7-3|TRBJ2-3
TGTGCCAGCAGCTCGGACAGCCATACGCAGTATTTT
CASSSDSHTQYF
>.|many|TRBV14|TRBJ2-3
TGTGCCAGCAGCCCTGACTTGGGTACGCAGTATTTT
CASSPDLGTQYF
>.|.|TRBV15|TRBJ2-7
TGTGCCACCAGCAGAGAACAGGGCTTCGGCGAGCAGTACTTC
CATSREQGFGEQYF
>.|.|TRBV4-2|TRBJ1-1
TGTGCCAGCAGCCTGCGTGTAGGGCTCTCTGAAGCTTTCTTT
CASSLRVGLSEAFF